A single TCR beta chain is shown here with its context. Its antigen remains unidentified. This specimen belongs to a study of cytomegalovirus exposure and HLA in healthy donors. The data were produced by immunoSEQ multiplex PCR, yet TCRdb's version contains in-frame clones alone and is incomplete. The sample has under 300,000 clones; about 86% are singletons. Broader study findings: First-cohort TCR clusters were later found to tend to co-occur in the roughly 120 validation repertoires.

Per germline, CDR1 GTSNPN and CDR2 SVGIG (reference sequence). This CDR3 spans 15 amino acids. V lost 1 base and J lost 4; bases outside the gene matches: 6. Sequencing was carried out using PBMCs. This TCR came from a woman aged 25-40 years in good health and CMV-seropositive. V gene TRBV30 combines with J gene TRBJ2-3; 9 bases agree with TRBD1. CDR3 DNA: TGTGCCTGGAGTGAGGGACAGGGTCGATCAGATACGCAGTATTTT. It translates to CAWSEGQGRSDTQYF. The full variable domain, completed using reference TRBV30 and TRBJ2-3, is SQTIHQWPATLVQPVGSPLSLECTVEGTSNPNLYWYRQAAGRGLQLLFYSVGIGQISSEVPQNLSASRPQDRQFILSSKKLLLSDSGFYLCAWSEGQGRSDTQYFGPGTRLTVL.